The T cell receptor (beta chain) under discussion was sequenced for a study of CD8+ T cells in alopecia areata. Study outcomes and limitations: Relative to normal scalp, lesional scalp, especially alopecia totalis/universalis, showed higher clonality. Sharing of TCR sequences between patients (possibly for HLA-related reasons) was less clear than in mice.

Losses at the gene ends were 2 bases for V and 6 bases for J; bases not matched to a gene: 4. This CDR3 has 13 amino acids. Per the germline V gene, CDR1 is SGHDN and CDR2 is FVKESK. In its sample, this clone was seen a few times. Its antigen is not known. Stated treatment: oral pan-JAK inhibitor, 5-10 mg twice daily. In alopecia areata patients, both lesional scalp punch biopsies and peripheral blood were collected. cDNA serving as the sequencing template came from extracted, reverse transcribed RNA. Repertoires were generated with immunoSEQ multiplex PCR, while TCRdb's copy carries only in-frame clones and drops some. The sample consists of under 250,000 clones, just over 65% of them appearing once.

The sequencing here drew on CD4+ T cells sorted from blood, taken between weeks 44 and 45, from a patient treated with tofacitinib. The receptor comes from a human donor with alopecia areata. The chain joins TRBV14 to TRBJ2-7, with TRBD1 matching over 7 bases. CDR3 DNA sequence: TGTGCCAGCAGCCAATTCCCAGGGGGCGAGCAGTACTTC. Protein product: CASSQFPGGEQYF.